The 23 T cell receptor beta chains below come from one sample, sequenced in a study of memory CD4+ T cells and cytomegalovirus serostatus. Profiling relied on immunoSEQ multiplex PCR, and the TCRdb table lists in-frame clones only, not all of them. The sample consists of just under 60,000 clones, roughly 81% of them appearing once. The sort gate was single viable CD3+CD4+CD8-CD45RO+ cells for memory CD4+ T cells. Sequencing was performed on memory CD4+ T cells from blood. The receptors were gathered from an adult in good health and CMV-seronegative.

The V gene is TRBV6-1, the J gene TRBJ1-3; D uncertain. Trimming pared 1 base from V and 0 bases from J, leaving 4 bases between. This CDR3 region has 14 residues. CDR1 and CDR2 (germline): MNHNS, SASEGT. CDR3 sequence (DNA): TGTGCCAGCAGTGAAGTCAGCTCTGGAAACACCATATATTTT. As protein: CASSEVSSGNTIYF.

The chain employs TRBV5-5 and TRBJ1-2; 7 bases are shared with TRBD1. The CDR3 spans 16 residues. J was trimmed by 6 bases and V by 0 bases; bases with no gene match: 11. Germline CDR1 and CDR2: SGHKS and YYEKEE (reference sequence). The chain's CDR3 is CASSLAGAGGTHGYTF. DNA of the CDR3: TGTGCCAGCAGCTTGGCCGGGGCAGGGGGAACCCATGGCTACACCTTC.

The rearrangement joins TRBV18 to TRBJ2-1, with D possibly matching TRBD1 (5 bases). CDR1 KGHSH and CDR2 LQKENI come from the germline V gene. The CDR3 is made up of 19 amino acids. V lost 5 bases, J lost 1 base, and 24 bases lay in between. CDR3 in amino acids: CASSLDLKGQFKSYNEQFF. Written as DNA, the CDR3 is TGTGCCAGCTCATTAGATCTGAAGGGGCAGTTTAAGTCCTACAATGAGCAGTTCTTC.

This clone has a handful of counts. Other DNA sequences of this sample code for an identical CDR3. CDR3 in amino acids: CASSEQGSNQPQHF. CDR3 in DNA: TGTGCCAGCAGTGAACAGGGAAGCAATCAGCCCCAGCATTTT. The chain combines TRBV6-1 with TRBJ1-5, with a tentative D call TRBD1 (5 bases). The V end lost 2 bases, the J end lost 1 base, and 6 bases lay between the germline ends. CDR1 is MNHNS and CDR2 is SASEGT in the germline V gene. CDR3 length: 14 amino acids.

The chain recombines TRBV28 with TRBJ2-1, with 9 positions matching TRBD1. The CDR3 loop spans 14 amino acids. The trim removed 11 bases at V and 6 bases at J, leaving 11 bases unmatched. Per the germline V gene, CDR1 is MDHEN and CDR2 is SYDVKM. CDR3 bases: TGTGCCGCCAGACAGGGGGGATACCTCAATGAGCAGTTCTTC. Its protein is CAARQGGYLNEQFF.

This chain joins TRBV28 and TRBJ2-7, with D perhaps TRBD1 (6 bases). In germline, CDR1 is MDHEN, CDR2 SYDVKM. The germline V and J ends were trimmed by 7 bases and 5 bases, with 21 bases remaining between them. This CDR3 is built from 15 residues. The CDR3 sequence is CASTAQGAKSHEQYF. The CDR3 DNA sequence: TGTGCCAGCACCGCACAGGGAGCAAAGTCCCACGAGCAGTACTTC.

The chain recombines TRBV6-7 with TRBJ2-7; 8 bases line up with TRBD2. Being an ORF, TRBV6-7 has a function that is uncertain. CDR3 size: 20 residues. Trimming removed 0 bases from V and 2 bases from J; junction bases left unmatched: 18. The CDR3 loop is CASSYSRVAGSTGPPYEQYF. CDR3 bases: TGTGCCAGCAGTTACTCCCGGGTAGCGGGAAGCACAGGCCCTCCCTACGAGCAGTACTTC.

V and J are TRBV15 and TRBJ1-5, with D uncertain. CDR1 LNHNV and CDR2 YYDKDF come from the germline V gene (reference sequence). Between the trimmed V and J ends, which lost 0 bases and 1 base, there was a span of 13 bases. The CDR3 is made up of 17 amino acids. DNA of the CDR3: TGTGCCACCAGCAGAGAAAAAGGCCAAGGGAGCAATCAGCCCCAGCATTTT. This encodes CATSREKGQGSNQPQHF. Variable domain in full (rest from reference TRBV15 and TRBJ1-5): DAMVIQNPRYQVTQFGKPVTLSCSQTLNHNVMYWYQQKSSQAPKLLFHYYDKDFNNEADTPDNFQSRRPNTSFCFLDIRSPGLGDTAMYLCATSREKGQGSNQPQHFGDGTRLSIL.

The V and J genes are TRBV28 and TRBJ1-1, with a weak D call TRBD1 (5 bases). Trimming removed 8 bases from V and 0 bases from J, with 10 bases in between. The V gene's germline CDR1 is MDHEN and CDR2 SYDVKM. The CDR3 contains 13 residues. The CDR3 DNA is TGTGCCAGCCGGGGCCCCTTGAACACTGAAGCTTTCTTT. It specifies CASRGPLNTEAFF.

This clone has just one count. V gene TRBV18 combines with J gene TRBJ1-1; TRBD1 matches 9 bases. Germline V gives CDR1 KGHSH, CDR2 LQKENI. The CDR3 covers 15 residues. V shed 3 bases, J shed 8 bases, and the junction held 10 bases outside the gene matches. In DNA, the CDR3 is TGTGCCAGCTCACCCGAACCGAACAGGGGGCAGGAAGCTTTCTTT. Protein product: CASSPEPNRGQEAFF. The whole variable domain, remainder taken from reference TRBV18 and TRBJ1-1, is NAGVMQNPRHLVRRRGQEARLRCSPMKGHSHVYWYRQLPEEGLKFMVYLQKENIIDESGMPKERFSAEFPKEGPSILRIQQVVRGDSAAYFCASSPEPNRGQEAFFGQGTRLTVV.

CDR3 sequence reads: CASGGAGNNQPQHF. CDR3 bases: TGTGCCAGCGGCGGGGCGGGGAACAATCAGCCCCAGCATTTT. This chain links TRBV7-2 with TRBJ1-5, with D perhaps TRBD1 (5 bases). The CDR3 is made up of 14 amino acids. Germline-derived CDR1 and CDR2 are SGHTA and FQGNSA. Trimming took off 8 bases at V and 3 bases at J, with 14 bases between the two ends.

This clone was found once. The chain recombines TRBV11-2 with TRBJ2-1, with D perhaps assigned TRBD1 or TRBD2 (6 bases each). The CDR3 totals 16 residues. Looked up from germline, CDR1 is SGHAT and CDR2 is FQNNGV. V was shortened by 0 bases and J by 9 bases, with 18 bases between the two germline ends. The CDR3 loop reads CASSLDSGASRTEQFF. The CDR3 coding sequence is TGTGCCAGCAGCTTAGACTCGGGGGCCTCCCGGACTGAGCAGTTCTTC.

The V gene is TRBV28, the J gene TRBJ1-1; D gene ambiguous. CDR1 is MDHEN and CDR2 is SYDVKM in the germline V gene. The CDR3 is 18 amino acids. Deletions cut 2 bases from V and 5 bases from J, with 24 bases between. CDR3 nucleotides: TGTGCCAGCAGTTTAATCGTACGGCTCCACTTCGCGGGGACTGAAGCTTTCTTT. This translates into CASSLIVRLHFAGTEAFF.

In this sample, this clone turned up once. This chain uses TRBV19 with TRBJ2-7; 11 bases fit TRBD2. Germline V lookup: CDR1 LNHDA, CDR2 SQIVND (reference sequence). The CDR3 runs to 16 residues. The V gene end was trimmed by 3 bases and the J gene end by 0 bases; junction bases not matched to a gene: 4. The CDR3 protein is CASSITSGRSSYEQYF. As DNA, the CDR3 is TGTGCCAGTAGTATTACTAGCGGGAGAAGCTCCTACGAGCAGTACTTC.

The chain has TRBV20-1 and TRBJ1-1; 9 positions match TRBD1. Germline V gene sequence: CDR1 DFQATT, CDR2 SNEGSKA (reference sequence). Losses at the gene ends were 1 base for V and 13 bases for J; bases not matched to a gene: 4. The CDR3 runs 11 residues. DNA of the CDR3: TGCAGTGCTAGAGTTAGGGACAGGGTTTTCTTT. It is translated as CSARVRDRVFF.

In its sample, this clone was seen once. The V gene is TRBV30, the J gene TRBJ1-4; no firm D call. The germline V and J ends were trimmed by 2 bases and 3 bases, with 19 bases remaining between them. In germline, CDR1 is GTSNPN, CDR2 SVGIG (reference sequence). CDR3 size: 17 residues. The CDR3 DNA follows: TGTGCCTGGAGTTTTCAAAGGAGTGGGCGATCTAATGAAAAACTGTTTTTT. This translates into CAWSFQRSGRSNEKLFF.

The J gene is TRBJ1-2, the V gene TRBV7-9; D remains unclear. Germline lookup yields CDR1 SEHNR and CDR2 FQNEAQ (reference sequence). There are 14 residues in the CDR3. Trimming stripped 3 bases from V and 4 bases from J, with 12 bases between. The CDR3 DNA is TGTGCCAGCAGCTTTGGACTACCTCCCTATGGCTACACCTTC. Amino acids: CASSFGLPPYGYTF. Filled out from reference TRBV7-9 and TRBJ1-2, the complete variable domain reads DTGVSQNPRHKITKRGQNVTFRCDPISEHNRLYWYRQTLGQGPEFLTYFQNEAQLEKSRLLSDRFSAERPKGSFSTLEIQRTEQGDSAMYLCASSFGLPPYGYTFGSGTRLTVV.

The chain is built from TRBV5-1 and TRBJ2-3; 7 positions agree with TRBD1. V gave up 0 bases and J gave up 2 bases; unmatched junction bases: 3. The germline CDR1 and CDR2 sequences are SGHRS and YFSETQ. This CDR3 region has 15 residues. This chain's CDR3 is CASSLGQGITDTQYF. CDR3 in DNA: TGCGCCAGCAGCTTGGGACAGGGTATCACAGATACGCAGTATTTT.

J is TRBJ2-1 and V is TRBV7-9, with 11 nucleotides matching TRBD2. Germline V gene data show CDR1 as SEHNR and CDR2 as FQNEAQ (reference sequence). The CDR3 sequence is 12 residues long. The trim removed 5 bases at V and 12 bases at J, leaving 3 bases unmatched. Here the CDR3 DNA reads TGTGCCAGCAGCCTTAGCGGGGGGGGGCAGTTCTTC. Amino acids: CASSLSGGGQFF.

Note on this clone: An end of the junction differs from the germline gene, which may be a read error. The chain combines TRBV4-2 with TRBJ1-2; D remains ambiguous. The CDR3 sequence is 16 residues long. CDR1 and CDR2 (germline): LGHNA, YNFKEQ. The CDR3 is CTSSQDSLGTVYGYTF. CDR3 DNA sequence: TGTACCAGCAGCCAAGATTCCCTAGGCACGGTCTATGGCTACACCTTC.

The genes are TRBV2 and TRBJ1-1; unclear D gene. V lost 5 bases to trimming and J lost 6 bases, with 10 bases between them. There are 12 residues in the CDR3. Germline values: CDR1 SNHLY, CDR2 FYNNEI. The CDR3 nucleotides read TGTGCCAGCAGTCTAGACACCCCTGAAGCTTTCTTT. Translated, it gives CASSLDTPEAFF.

The rearrangement links TRBV6-5 to TRBJ2-1; D gene unclear. The V end was cut by 6 bases, the J end by 5 bases, with 17 bases between. The CDR3 sequence is 15 residues long. Germline lookup yields CDR1 MNHEY and CDR2 SVGAGI. The chain's CDR3 is CASRYSRYIHNEQFF. The CDR3 DNA reads as TGTGCCAGCAGGTATTCCCGGTACATCCACAATGAGCAGTTCTTC.

V usage is TRBV7-2 and J usage is TRBJ1-1; D is undetermined. Germline loops: CDR1 SGHTA, CDR2 FQGNSA. With 5 bases removed from V and 3 bases from J, the gap between germline ends came to 22 bases. This CDR3 is built from 17 residues. CDR3 in DNA: TGTGCCAGCAGCGTCCTCCGACTGAGGGAGTCGGACACTGAAGCTTTCTTT. Residues: CASSVLRLRESDTEAFF. The whole variable domain, remainder taken from reference TRBV7-2 and TRBJ1-1, is GAGVSQSPSNKVTEKGKDVELRCDPISGHTALYWYRQSLGQGLEFLIYFQGNSAPDKSGLPSDRFSAERTGGSVSTLTIQRTQQEDSAVYLCASSVLRLRESDTEAFFGQGTRLTVV.